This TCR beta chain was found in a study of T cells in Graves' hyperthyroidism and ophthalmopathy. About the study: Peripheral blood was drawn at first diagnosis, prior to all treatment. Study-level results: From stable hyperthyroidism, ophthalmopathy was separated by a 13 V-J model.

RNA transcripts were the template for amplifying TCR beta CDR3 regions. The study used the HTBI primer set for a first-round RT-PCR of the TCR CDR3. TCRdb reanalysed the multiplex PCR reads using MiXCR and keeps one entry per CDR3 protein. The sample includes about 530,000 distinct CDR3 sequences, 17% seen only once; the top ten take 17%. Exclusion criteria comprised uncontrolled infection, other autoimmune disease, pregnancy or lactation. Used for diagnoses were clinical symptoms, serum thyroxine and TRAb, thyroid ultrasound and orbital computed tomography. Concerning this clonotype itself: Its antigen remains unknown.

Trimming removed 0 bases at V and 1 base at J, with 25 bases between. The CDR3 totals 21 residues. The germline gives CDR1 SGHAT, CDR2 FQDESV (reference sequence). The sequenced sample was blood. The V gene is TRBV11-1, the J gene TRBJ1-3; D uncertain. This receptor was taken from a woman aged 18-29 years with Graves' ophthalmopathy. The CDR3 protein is CASSLAVEQPLQEPSGNTIYF. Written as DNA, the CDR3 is TGTGCCAGCAGCTTAGCGGTGGAGCAGCCGCTCCAGGAACCGTCTGGAAACACCATATATTTT.